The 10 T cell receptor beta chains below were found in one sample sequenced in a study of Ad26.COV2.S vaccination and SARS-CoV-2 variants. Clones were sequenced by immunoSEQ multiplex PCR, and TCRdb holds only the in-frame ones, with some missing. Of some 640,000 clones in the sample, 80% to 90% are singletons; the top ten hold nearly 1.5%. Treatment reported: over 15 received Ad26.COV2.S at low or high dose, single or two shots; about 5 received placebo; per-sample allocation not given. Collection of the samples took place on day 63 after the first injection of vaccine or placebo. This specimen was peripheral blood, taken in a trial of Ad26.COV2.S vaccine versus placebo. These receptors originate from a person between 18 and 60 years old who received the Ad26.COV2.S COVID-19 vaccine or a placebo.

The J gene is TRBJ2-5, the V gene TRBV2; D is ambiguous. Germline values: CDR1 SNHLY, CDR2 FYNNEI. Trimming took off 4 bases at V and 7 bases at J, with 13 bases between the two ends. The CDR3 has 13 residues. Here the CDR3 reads CASSGDTVWTQYF. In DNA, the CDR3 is TGTGCCAGCAGTGGAGACACAGTGTGGACCCAGTACTTC. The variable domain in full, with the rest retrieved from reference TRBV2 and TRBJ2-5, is EPEVTQTPSHQVTQMGQEVILRCVPISNHLYFYWYRQILGQKVEFLVSFYNNEISEKSEIFDDQFSVERPDGSNFTLKIRSTKLEDSAMYFCASSGDTVWTQYFGPGTRLLVL.

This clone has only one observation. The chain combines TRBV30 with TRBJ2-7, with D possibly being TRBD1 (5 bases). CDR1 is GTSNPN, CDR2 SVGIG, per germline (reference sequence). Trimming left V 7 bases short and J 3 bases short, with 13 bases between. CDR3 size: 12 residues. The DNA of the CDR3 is TGTGCCTCTGCCCAGGGCAACTACGAGCAGTACTTC. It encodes CASAQGNYEQYF.

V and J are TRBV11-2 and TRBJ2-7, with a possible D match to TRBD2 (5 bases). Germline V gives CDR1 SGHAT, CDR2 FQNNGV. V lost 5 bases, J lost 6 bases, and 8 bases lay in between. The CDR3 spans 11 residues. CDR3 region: CASSRTPEQYF. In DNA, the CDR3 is TGTGCCAGCAGCAGGACTCCCGAGCAGTACTTC.

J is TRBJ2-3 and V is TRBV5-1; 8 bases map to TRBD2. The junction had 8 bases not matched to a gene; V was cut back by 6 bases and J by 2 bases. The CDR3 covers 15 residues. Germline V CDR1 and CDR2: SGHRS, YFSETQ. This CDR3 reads CASTKAGVTTDTQYF. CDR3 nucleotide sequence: TGCGCCAGCACCAAAGCGGGAGTTACCACAGATACGCAGTATTTT. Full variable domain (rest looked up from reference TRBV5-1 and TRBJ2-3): KAGVTQTPRYLIKTRGQQVTLSCSPISGHRSVSWYQQTPGQGLQFLFEYFSETQRNKGNFPGRFSGRQFSNSRSEMNVSTLELGDSALYLCASTKAGVTTDTQYFGPGTRLTVL.

CDR3 loop: CAISRQEGNEQFF. Here the CDR3 DNA reads TGTGCCATCAGTAGACAGGAGGGCAATGAGCAGTTCTTC. This rearrangement joins TRBV10-3 to TRBJ2-1; D might be TRBD1 or TRBD2, each matching 6 bases. This CDR3 region has 13 residues. Germline assignment: CDR1 ENHRY and CDR2 SYGVKD. V was cut by 5 bases and J by 6 bases, with 11 bases left in between.

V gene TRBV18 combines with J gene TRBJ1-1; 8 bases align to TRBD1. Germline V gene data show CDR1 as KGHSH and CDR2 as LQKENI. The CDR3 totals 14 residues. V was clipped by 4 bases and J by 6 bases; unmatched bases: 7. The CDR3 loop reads CASSRDRGNAEAFF. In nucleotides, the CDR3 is TGTGCCAGCTCACGCGACAGGGGAAATGCTGAAGCTTTCTTT.

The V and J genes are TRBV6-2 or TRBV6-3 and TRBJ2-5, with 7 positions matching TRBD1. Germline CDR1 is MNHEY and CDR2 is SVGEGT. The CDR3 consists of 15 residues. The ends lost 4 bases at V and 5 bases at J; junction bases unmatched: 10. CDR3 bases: TGTGCCAGCAGTTCCGCCACAGGGGCCTGGGAGACCCAGTACTTC. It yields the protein CASSSATGAWETQYF.

The CDR3 sequence is CAIKEAPNNEQFF. In nucleotides, the CDR3 is TGTGCCATCAAGGAGGCCCCCAACAATGAGCAGTTCTTC. The V gene is TRBV10-3, the J gene TRBJ2-1; weak D call: TRBD2 (5 bases). V lost 7 bases to trimming and J lost 5 bases, with 12 bases between them. CDR1 ENHRY and CDR2 SYGVKD come from the germline V gene. The CDR3 consists of 13 residues.

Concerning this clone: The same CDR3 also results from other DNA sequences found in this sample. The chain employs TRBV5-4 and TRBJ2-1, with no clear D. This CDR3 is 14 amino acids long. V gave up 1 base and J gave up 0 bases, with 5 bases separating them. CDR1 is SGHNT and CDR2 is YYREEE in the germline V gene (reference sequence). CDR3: CASSLIGSYNEQFF. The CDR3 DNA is TGTGCCAGCAGCTTGATCGGCTCCTACAATGAGCAGTTCTTC. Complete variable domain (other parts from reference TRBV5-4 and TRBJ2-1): ETGVTQSPTHLIKTRGQQVTLRCSSQSGHNTVSWYQQALGQGPQFIFQYYREEENGRGNFPPRFSGLQFPNYSSELNVNALELDDSALYLCASSLIGSYNEQFFGPGTRLTVL.

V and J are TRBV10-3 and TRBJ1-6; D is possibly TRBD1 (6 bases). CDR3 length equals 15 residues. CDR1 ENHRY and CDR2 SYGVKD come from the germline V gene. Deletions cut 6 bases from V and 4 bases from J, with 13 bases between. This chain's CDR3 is CAISTGGPYNSPLHF. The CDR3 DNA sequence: TGTGCCATCAGCACCGGGGGGCCGTATAATTCACCCCTCCACTTT.